This T cell receptor (beta chain) was retrieved from a study of blood T cell repertoires in COVID-19. Study background: Samples taken during acute and convalescent COVID-19 were collected in the United States, Italy and Spain. In each case, the material was cDNA or gDNA derived from T cells, B-cell-depleted T cells, or PBMCs.

How the authors handled the data: For nucleated cells, counts were estimated from reference gene primer amplification. Method: immunoSEQ multiplex PCR; TCRdb's copy keeps in-frame clones and lacks some. D and trimming were read from the DNA, whereas the V and J calls and clone size are those reported in that table. The sample carries 200,000 to 250,000 clones, around 80% recorded once. This clone was seen once. The source of this sequence is a woman older than 75 with acute or convalescent COVID-19. Sequencing was performed on peripheral blood.

As DNA, the CDR3 is TGCGCCAGCAGTGACTATACAGGGGGTAACACTGAAGCTTTCTTT. Protein: CASSDYTGGNTEAFF. The chain combines TRBV10-2 with TRBJ1-1; 8 bases map to TRBD1. CDR1 and CDR2 from the germline V gene are WSHSY and SAAADI. J gave up 2 bases and V 3 bases, and 5 bases lay outside the gene matches. This CDR3 is built from 15 residues.